This TCR beta chain was observed in a study of human T cells and chemical hapten exposure. Study overall: The cohort included alopecia areata under or over 50% scalp, totalis and universalis. Points from the study as a whole: DPC sensitization did not alter TCRs above 1 in 1000 frequency.

Individual cDNA molecules each carried unique molecular identifiers attached by the library. MiXCR, applied by TCRdb to the RACE reads, yields one record per CDR3 protein. The data contain 180,000 or so distinct CDR3 sequences, roughly 15% of them singletons. CDR1 and CDR2 from the germline V gene are SQVTM and ANQGSEA. V trimming: 6 bases; J trimming: 5 bases; junction bases outside the gene matches: 4. The CDR3 covers 12 residues. As to time point: patch test 1, 2 weeks after DPC sensitization. The sample's treatment: therapeutic diphenylcyclopropenone sensitization with weekly scalp DPC. In its sample, this clonotype was seen many times. Its antigen is still unknown.

This sequence was found in a woman aged 30 to 39 with alopecia areata. Some clones in this sample may be carry-over from other donors' samples. Source: whole blood, taken in connection with sensitization to the hapten diphenylcyclopropenone (DPC). The genes are TRBV29-1 and TRBJ1-1; 9 bases map to TRBD1. The CDR3 here is CSVGTGMTEAFF. The CDR3 DNA reads as TGCAGCGTCGGGACAGGGATGACTGAAGCTTTCTTT.